The rows below give T cell receptor beta chains drawn from one sample of a study of graft-versus-host responses after intestinal transplantation. Sequencing was performed with immunoSEQ multiplex PCR; in TCRdb, only in-frame clones are kept and a portion is missing. Among 50,000 or so clones, around 91% were seen once, and the ten largest hold about 2.9%. The sequencing here drew on PBMCs, taken roughly 120 days after intestinal transplantation. All receptors come from a human patient who received an intestinal transplant, so some T cells may come from the graft donor. Each CDR3 is given with its conserved first and last residue. Each record gives: J gene, D gene, clone size, V gene, CDR3 length, CDR3 DNA, CDR3 protein. A D gene is named only where the DNA matches it firmly. Clone size is shown for a subset of rows, as once, few, many or a class of expanded clone.

TRBJ1-4 NA NA TRBV6-5 15 TGTGCCAGCCGCCCCGGTTACAGCCCAAATGAAAAACTGTTTTTT CASRPGYSPNEKLFF
TRBJ2-2 NA once TRBV12-5 11 TGTGCTAGTGGTTTTACCGGGGAGCTGTTTTTT CASGFTGELFF
TRBJ1-5 NA NA TRBV6-1 15 TGTGCCAGCAGTGAAGTATTTCTCAGCAATCAGCCCCAGCATTTT CASSEVFLSNQPQHF
TRBJ2-3 NA NA TRBV27 14 TGTGCCAGCAGTTTATTAGGCAGCACAGATACGCAGTATTTT CASSLLGSTDTQYF
TRBJ1-5 NA NA TRBV28 13 TGTGCCAGCAGTTTCTCCCGGAATCAGCCCCAGCATTTT CASSFSRNQPQHF
TRBJ1-2 NA NA TRBV7-9 14 TGTGCCAGCAGCTTAGGTCAGACGGCCTATGGCTACACCTTC CASSLGQTAYGYTF
TRBJ2-2 NA NA TRBV7-3 17 TGTGCCAGCAGCCCCACCAAGTGGGAGTTTTCCGCCGGGGAGCTGTTTTTT CASSPTKWEFSAGELFF
TRBJ2-5 NA NA TRBV2 13 TGTGCCAGCAGTGTATCTAACCAAGAGACCCAGTACTTC CASSVSNQETQYF
TRBJ2-1 NA NA TRBV6-4 13 TGTGCCAGCAGTGAAGGTGGGTCGAGTGAGCAGTTCTTC CASSEGGSSEQFF
TRBJ1-5 NA NA TRBV27 14 TGTGCCAGCAGTTTCCAGGGAAGCAATCAGCCCCAGCATTTT CASSFQGSNQPQHF
TRBJ1-2 NA NA TRBV25-1 14 TGTGCCAGCACCTCGCCGGATCCCGTGAATGGCTACACCTTC CASTSPDPVNGYTF
TRBJ1-1 NA NA TRBV19 12 TGTGCCAGCCTTCGGGGCCCCACTGAAGCTTTCTTT CASLRGPTEAFF
TRBJ2-7 NA NA TRBV21-1 16 TGTGCCAGCAGCAAAGTTCGACAGGGCACCTGGGGGGAGCAGTACTTC CASSKVRQGTWGEQYF
TRBJ2-3 NA NA TRBV11-2 15 TGTGCCAGCAGAGCAAGTGGGGGGACCACAGATACGCAGTATTTT CASRASGGTTDTQYF
TRBJ1-4 NA NA TRBV2 16 TGTGCCAGCACCGCCGCCTGGGGTGCAACTAATGAAAAACTGTTTTTT CASTAAWGATNEKLFF
TRBJ2-1 NA NA TRBV7-8 14 TGTGCCAGCAGCTTAGCGGATCTTTACAATGAGCAGTTCTTC CASSLADLYNEQFF
TRBJ1-1 NA NA TRBV6-6 14 TGTGCCAGCAGTTACCGGGCCAGGGACACTGAAGCTTTCTTT CASSYRARDTEAFF
TRBJ1-3 NA NA TRBV28 14 TGTGCCAGCACGGGGTCCTTCTCTGGAAACACCATATATTTT CASTGSFSGNTIYF
TRBJ2-7 NA NA TRBV4-2 14 TGTGCCAGCAGCCATACAGGGGAGGGGGACGAGCAGTACTTC CASSHTGEGDEQYF
TRBJ2-7 NA NA TRBV27 12 TGTGCCAGCAGTTTATCTGGGGGCGAGCAGTACTTC CASSLSGGEQYF
TRBJ2-5 NA NA TRBV21-1 13 TGTGCCAGCATCAAGGGGAGACAAGAGACCCAGTACTTC CASIKGRQETQYF
TRBJ2-5 NA NA TRBV5-1 15 TGCGCCAGCAGCTCGCTATCCGGACTACCGAACTACCAGTACTTC CASSSLSGLPNYQYF
TRBJ2-7 TRBD2 once TRBV7-3 16 TGTGCCAGCAGCTTAACGGGCGGGAGTCAGAGTCACGAGCAGTACTTC CASSLTGGSQSHEQYF
TRBJ1-1 TRBD1 NA TRBV27 16 TGTGCCAGCAGTCTAATCCCTGACAGGGGAGGGACTGAAGCTTTCTTT CASSLIPDRGGTEAFF
TRBJ2-1 NA NA TRBV2 13 TGTGCCAGCAGTGGAGGGGGCTACAATGAGCAGTTCTTC CASSGGGYNEQFF
TRBJ2-2 NA NA TRBV29-1 13 TGCAGCGTTGACGGCCCCAACACCGGGGAGCTGTTTTTT CSVDGPNTGELFF
TRBJ1-1 NA NA TRBV5-1 13 TGCGCCAGCAGCTTGGAACTAGTCACTGAAGCTTTCTTT CASSLELVTEAFF
TRBJ2-7 NA NA TRBV28 13 TGTGCCAGCAGTTTTCCAGGGAGGTACGAGCAGTACTTC CASSFPGRYEQYF
TRBJ2-6 NA NA TRBV5-1 16 TGCGCCAGCAGCACCGGGACGAACTCTGGGGCCAACGTCCTGACTTTC CASSTGTNSGANVLTF
TRBJ1-2 NA few TRBV23-1 10 TGCGCCAGCGGATTGGGGGGCTACACCTTC CASGLGGYTF
TRBJ2-1 NA NA TRBV4-1 17 TGCGCCAGCAGCCAAGGTGTTGGATACGGGCGGATGAATGAGCAGTTCTTC CASSQGVGYGRMNEQFF
TRBJ2-5 TRBD2 NA TRBV5-4 16 TGTGCCAGCAGCTTGTTGCTACTAGCGGGACAAGAGACCCAGTACTTC CASSLLLLAGQETQYF
TRBJ1-2 NA NA TRBV28 15 TGTGCCAGCAGTTTACTTTTCGTAGGGTGGTATGGCTACACCTTC CASSLLFVGWYGYTF
TRBJ2-5 NA NA TRBV10-3 12 TGTGCCGTAGGGCCGGGGAGGGAGACCCAGTACTTC CAVGPGRETQYF
TRBJ2-2 NA once TRBV29-1 14 TGCAGCGTTGAGTGGGGTAGTCACACCGGGGAGCTGTTTTTT CSVEWGSHTGELFF
TRBJ2-2 TRBD2 NA TRBV15 17 TGTGCCACCAGCTCCCAAAGACTAGCGGCCAACACCGGGGAGCTGTTTTTT CATSSQRLAANTGELFF
TRBJ1-5 NA once TRBV19 15 TGTGCCAGTAGTTCCGGTCGGGGGGACGGTCAGCCCCAGCATTTT CASSSGRGDGQPQHF
TRBJ1-2 NA NA TRBV7-2 16 TGTGCCAGCAGCTTAGCCCACACCTACCTTAACTATGGCTACACCTTC CASSLAHTYLNYGYTF
TRBJ1-3 NA NA TRBV13 15 TGTGCCAGCACCGAGGGGGGGTTCACTGGAAACACCATATATTTT CASTEGGFTGNTIYF
TRBJ2-7 TRBD2 NA TRBV7-8 16 TGTGCCAGCAGCTTAGGGGTAGCGGGAGGGCTGGGCGAGCAGTACTTC CASSLGVAGGLGEQYF
TRBJ2-7 NA NA TRBV29-1 13 TGCAGCGTTGTAGGCGACAGGTACTACGAGCAGTACTTC CSVVGDRYYEQYF
TRBJ2-4 NA NA TRBV10-3 18 TGTGCCATCAGTGATGCCCAGACACCGGCCGAAGCCAAAAACATTCAGTACTTC CAISDAQTPAEAKNIQYF
TRBJ2-1 NA few TRBV7-2 14 TGTGCCAGCAGCTTATCGAAGTCCTACAATGAGCAGTTCTTC CASSLSKSYNEQFF
TRBJ1-1 TRBD1 NA TRBV9 14 TGTGCCAGCAGCGTAAGGGGGCTTGGTACTGAAGCTTTCTTT CASSVRGLGTEAFF
TRBJ2-1 NA once TRBV28 12 TGTGCCAGCAGTTTATTTCGCAATGAGCAGTTCTTC CASSLFRNEQFF
TRBJ2-5 TRBD2 NA TRBV27 17 TGTGCCAGCAGTCCACGAGGACTAGCGGGAGGGCCGGAGACCCAGTACTTC CASSPRGLAGGPETQYF